The next 13 T cell receptor beta chains were all read from a single sample in a study of Graves' ophthalmopathy and Graves' hyperthyroidism (dated by TCRdb to the late 2010s). Sequencing relied on an Illumina HiSeq 2000. TCR beta CDR3 regions were amplified from RNA transcripts for repertoire sequencing. HTBI primers and the Qiagen OneStep RT-PCR kit were used in a first-round RT-PCR, which was followed by a second-round multiplex PCR, size selection and purification. TCRdb ran its own pipeline on the public reads, namely fastp trimming at Q25 and MiXCR clone calling, and kept in-frame beta chains. Every CDR3 protein is listed once, alongside the most common genes and DNA of its rows. The sample table shows over 650,000 distinct CDR3 sequences, and roughly 41% are seen once. The ten biggest clones cover more than 2.5% of the sample. Sequencing input: peripheral blood. All receptors derive from an adult man with Graves' ophthalmopathy.

This chain uses TRBV20-1 with TRBJ1-1, with D maybe TRBD1 (5 bases). The germline CDR1 and CDR2 sequences are DFQATT and SNEGSKA (reference sequence). The germline V and J ends were trimmed by 0 bases and 5 bases, with 19 bases remaining between them. The CDR3 runs to 16 residues. CDR3 sequence reads: CSARDPDAGLRTEAFF. DNA of the CDR3: TGCAGTGCTAGAGACCCCGACGCGGGGCTGAGGACTGAAGCTTTCTTT.

This chain uses TRBV4-1 with TRBJ1-1; D perhaps matches TRBD1 (6 bases). Germline V gene data show CDR1 as MGHRA and CDR2 as YSYEKL. Trimming removed 4 bases at V and 3 bases at J, with 24 bases between. This CDR3 region has 18 residues. CDR3 coding DNA: TGCGCCAGCAGCCGACAAGGGGTCAGGGGCCCTGAGGACACTGAAGCTTTCTTT. Translating it yields CASSRQGVRGPEDTEAFF.

This clonotype was recorded at least ten times. The chain links TRBV6-2 or TRBV6-3 to TRBJ2-7, with a possible D match to TRBD2 (5 bases). V was shortened by 0 bases and J by 5 bases, with 11 bases between the two germline ends. Germline V lookup: CDR1 MNHEY, CDR2 SVGEGT. The CDR3 is made up of 14 amino acids. CDR3 residues: CASSYSGESDEQYF. For the CDR3, the DNA is TGTGCCAGCAGTTACTCCGGGGAGAGCGACGAGCAGTACTTC.

This clonotype was seen at least ten times. The rearrangement uses TRBV5-6 and TRBJ2-7, with D uncertain. Trimming left V 4 bases short and J 1 base short, with 18 bases between. The germline gives CDR1 SGHDT, CDR2 YYEEEE. The CDR3 spans 16 residues. The CDR3 DNA follows: TGTGCCAGCAGCCCTAGTAGGTACCGCTATTCCTACGAGCAGTACTTC. Its protein product is CASSPSRYRYSYEQYF.

About this clonotype itself: One end of the junction varies from germline; a read error may be responsible. The chain's CDR3 is CASSPGPGGNVLTF. The DNA of the CDR3 is TGTGCCAGCAGCCCCGGTCCTGGGGGCAACGTCCTGACTTTC. The J gene is TRBJ2-6, the V gene TRBV25-1; D might be TRBD1 or TRBD2, each matching 5 bases. The CDR3 sequence is 14 residues long. Germline V CDR1 and CDR2: MGHDK, SYGVNS. Variable domain in full (rest from reference TRBV25-1 and TRBJ2-6): EADIYQTPRYLVIGTGKKITLECSQTMGHDKMYWYQQDPGMELHLIHYSYGVNSTEKGDLSSESTVSRIRTEHFPLTLESARPSHTSQYLCASSPGPGGNVLTFGAGSRLTVL.

The chain has TRBV10-3 and TRBJ2-7; D possibly corresponds to TRBD2 (5 bases). In germline, CDR1 is ENHRY, CDR2 SYGVKD. V lost 3 bases and J 7 bases, leaving 10 bases between the germline ends. CDR3 length: 12 residues. The CDR3 DNA reads TGTGCCATCAGTGATGGGAGTGGAGAGCAGTACTTC. Its protein product is CAISDGSGEQYF.

In its sample, this clonotype was seen many times. The chain is built from TRBV29-1 and TRBJ2-5, with no clear D. Trimming took 7 bases from V and 0 from J, leaving 12 bases between them. The CDR3 consists of 13 residues. Germline V lookup: CDR1 SQVTM, CDR2 ANQGSEA. The CDR3 here is CSGQWYYQETQYF. In nucleotides, the CDR3 is TGCAGCGGCCAGTGGTACTACCAAGAGACCCAGTACTTC.

Comments on this clonotype: Since a much larger clone is just one base distant, this may be a read error. V is TRBV4-3 and J is TRBJ2-7; D possibly corresponds to TRBD2 (6 bases). This CDR3 contains 13 residues. Germline V lookup: CDR1 LGHNA, CDR2 YSLEER. CDR3 nucleotides: TGCGCCAGCAGCCTGCTACAGGACTACAAGCAGTACTTC. Amino acid sequence: CASSLLQDYKQYF.

This clonotype was counted a few times. The chain carries TRBV7-9 and TRBJ1-1, with a weak D call TRBD1 (6 bases). CDR3 size: 15 residues. Germline assignment: CDR1 SEHNR and CDR2 FQNEAQ (reference sequence). V was pared by 5 bases and J by 1 base, with 14 bases between. The CDR3 nucleotides are TGTGCCAGCAGCCTTACACGGGACACGAACACTGAAGCTTTCTTT. Amino acid sequence: CASSLTRDTNTEAFF.

This clonotype was seen at least ten times. The V gene is TRBV2, the J gene TRBJ1-2; 8 nucleotides line up with TRBD1. The CDR3 runs 14 residues. V gave up 3 bases and J gave up 6 bases; unmatched junction bases: 6. Germline V gene sequence: CDR1 SNHLY, CDR2 FYNNEI. The CDR3 bases are TGTGCCAGCAGTGACCCGGACAGGGCCGATGGCTACACCTTC. It specifies CASSDPDRADGYTF.

The chain combines TRBV5-1 with TRBJ2-5, with D possibly TRBD1 on 6 matching bases. V dropped 0 bases and J dropped 1 base, with 19 bases sitting between them. The CDR3 sequence is 18 residues long. CDR1 is SGHRS and CDR2 is YFSETQ in the germline V gene. DNA for the CDR3: TGCGCCAGCAGCTTGGTATCTACCGGGCTACAGGGCCAAGAGACCCAGTACTTC. Its translation is CASSLVSTGLQGQETQYF.

This clonotype was counted ten times or more. V gene TRBV20-1 combines with J gene TRBJ2-6; possibly TRBD1 or TRBD2 for D (5 bases each). In germline, CDR1 is DFQATT, CDR2 SNEGSKA (reference sequence). The CDR3 covers 16 residues. The V gene lost 5 bases and the J gene lost 2 bases, with 16 bases spanning the gap. The DNA of the CDR3 is TGCAGTGCTCCAGCTAGGGACCCGGCTGGGGCCAACGTCCTGACTTTC. Its translation is CSAPARDPAGANVLTF.

This clonotype was observed many times. The chain uses TRBV12-3 or TRBV12-4 and TRBJ1-2; TRBD1 might be the D (6 bases). Trimming shortened V by 5 bases and J by 4 bases, and 11 bases separated the two germline ends. The CDR3 covers 13 residues. The CDR3 region has the DNA TGTGCCAGCAGTAAACAGGGAACCTATGGCTACACCTTC. Translated, it gives CASSKQGTYGYTF.